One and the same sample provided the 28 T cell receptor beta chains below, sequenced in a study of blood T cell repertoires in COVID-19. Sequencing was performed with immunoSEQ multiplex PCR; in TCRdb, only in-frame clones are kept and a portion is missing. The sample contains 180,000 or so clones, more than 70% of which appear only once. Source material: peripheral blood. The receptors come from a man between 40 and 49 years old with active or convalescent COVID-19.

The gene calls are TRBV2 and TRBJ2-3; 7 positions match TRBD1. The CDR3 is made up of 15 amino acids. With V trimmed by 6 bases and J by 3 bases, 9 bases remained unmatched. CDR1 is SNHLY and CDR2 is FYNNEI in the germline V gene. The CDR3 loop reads CASSGSPGGTDTQYF. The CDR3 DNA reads TGTGCCAGCAGCGGTTCACCAGGGGGTACAGATACGCAGTATTTT.

The CDR3 nucleotides are TGCGCCAGCAGCTCTCAGGGTAATGAAGCTTTCTTT. Translation: CASSSQGNEAFF. This chain connects TRBV5-1 to TRBJ1-1; D is possibly TRBD1 (5 bases). The V gene's germline CDR1 is SGHRS and CDR2 YFSETQ. The CDR3 is 12 amino acids. Trimming stripped 3 bases from V and 7 bases from J, with 10 bases between. Looking up the rest from reference TRBV5-1 and TRBJ1-1 gives the full variable domain: KAGVTQTPRYLIKTRGQQVTLSCSPISGHRSVSWYQQTPGQGLQFLFEYFSETQRNKGNFPGRFSGRQFSNSRSEMNVSTLELGDSALYLCASSSQGNEAFFGQGTRLTVV.

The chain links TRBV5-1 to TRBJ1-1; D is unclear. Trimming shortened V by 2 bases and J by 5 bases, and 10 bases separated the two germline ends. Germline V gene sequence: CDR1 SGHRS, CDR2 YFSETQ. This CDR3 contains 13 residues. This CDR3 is CASSFGSGTEAFF. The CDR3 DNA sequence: TGCGCCAGCAGCTTCGGGTCTGGAACTGAAGCTTTCTTT.

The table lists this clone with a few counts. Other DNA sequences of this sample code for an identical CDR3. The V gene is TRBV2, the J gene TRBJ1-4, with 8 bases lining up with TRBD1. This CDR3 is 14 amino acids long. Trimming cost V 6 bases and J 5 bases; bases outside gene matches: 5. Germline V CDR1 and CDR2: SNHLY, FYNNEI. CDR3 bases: TGTGCCAGCAGGGGGGACAGGTCGAATGAAAAACTGTTTTTT. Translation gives CASRGDRSNEKLFF.

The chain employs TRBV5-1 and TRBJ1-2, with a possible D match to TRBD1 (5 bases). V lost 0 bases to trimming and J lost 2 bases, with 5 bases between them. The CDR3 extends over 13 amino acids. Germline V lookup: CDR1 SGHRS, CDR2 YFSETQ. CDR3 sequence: CASSLEGNYGYTF. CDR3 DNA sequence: TGCGCCAGCAGCTTGGAGGGGAACTATGGCTACACCTTC.

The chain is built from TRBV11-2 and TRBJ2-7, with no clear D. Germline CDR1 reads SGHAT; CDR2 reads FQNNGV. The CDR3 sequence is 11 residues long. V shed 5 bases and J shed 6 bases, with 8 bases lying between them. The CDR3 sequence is CASSTASEQYF. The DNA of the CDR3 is TGTGCCAGCAGCACAGCCTCCGAGCAGTACTTC.

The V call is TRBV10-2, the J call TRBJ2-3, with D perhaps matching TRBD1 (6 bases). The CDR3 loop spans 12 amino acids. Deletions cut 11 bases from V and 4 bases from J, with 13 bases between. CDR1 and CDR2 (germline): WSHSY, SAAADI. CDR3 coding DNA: TGCGCCGCAGGGGTAATCCCAGATACGCAGTATTTT. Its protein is CAAGVIPDTQYF.

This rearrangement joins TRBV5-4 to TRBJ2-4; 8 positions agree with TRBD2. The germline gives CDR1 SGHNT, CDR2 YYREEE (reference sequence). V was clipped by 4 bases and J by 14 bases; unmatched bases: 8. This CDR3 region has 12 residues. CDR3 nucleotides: TGTGCCAGCAGCCCGGGGGGGGCAGAAGAGTACTTC. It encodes CASSPGGAEEYF.

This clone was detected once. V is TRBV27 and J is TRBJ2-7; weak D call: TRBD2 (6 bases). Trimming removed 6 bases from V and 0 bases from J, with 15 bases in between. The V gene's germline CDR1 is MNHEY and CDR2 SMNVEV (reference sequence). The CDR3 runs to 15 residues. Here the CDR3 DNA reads TGTGCCAGCAGCCCCGGGAGCACCCCCTCCTACGAGCAGTACTTC. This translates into CASSPGSTPSYEQYF.

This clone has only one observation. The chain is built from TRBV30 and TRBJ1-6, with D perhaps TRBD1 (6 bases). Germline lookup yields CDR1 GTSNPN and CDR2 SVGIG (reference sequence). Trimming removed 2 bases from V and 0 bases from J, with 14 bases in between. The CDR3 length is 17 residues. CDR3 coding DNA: TGTGCCTGGAGTCGCGACAGGACCAGCTCCTATAATTCACCCCTCCACTTT. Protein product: CAWSRDRTSSYNSPLHF.

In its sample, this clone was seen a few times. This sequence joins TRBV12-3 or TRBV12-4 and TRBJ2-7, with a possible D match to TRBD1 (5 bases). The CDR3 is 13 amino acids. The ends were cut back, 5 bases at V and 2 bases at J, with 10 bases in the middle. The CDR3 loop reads CASSQGRAYEQYF. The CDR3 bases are TGTGCCAGCAGTCAGGGTAGGGCCTACGAGCAGTACTTC.

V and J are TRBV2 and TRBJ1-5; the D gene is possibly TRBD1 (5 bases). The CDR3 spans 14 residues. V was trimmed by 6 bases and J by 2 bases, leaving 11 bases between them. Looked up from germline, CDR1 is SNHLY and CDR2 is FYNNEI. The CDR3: CASSHPRGNQPQHF. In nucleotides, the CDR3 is TGTGCCAGCAGCCACCCCAGGGGCAATCAGCCCCAGCATTTT.

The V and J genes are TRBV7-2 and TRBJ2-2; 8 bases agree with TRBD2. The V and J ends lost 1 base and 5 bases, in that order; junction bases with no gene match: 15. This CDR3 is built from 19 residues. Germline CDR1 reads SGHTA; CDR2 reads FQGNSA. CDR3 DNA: TGTGCCAGCAGCTTAGAGGGATCCAGCGGGGGCCTTTCTACCGGGGAGCTGTTTTTT. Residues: CASSLEGSSGGLSTGELFF.

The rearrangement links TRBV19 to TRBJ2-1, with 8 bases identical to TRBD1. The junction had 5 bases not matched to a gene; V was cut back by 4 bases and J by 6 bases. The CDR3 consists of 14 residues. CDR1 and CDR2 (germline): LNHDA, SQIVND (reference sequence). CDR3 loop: CASSKEGQVNEQFF. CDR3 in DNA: TGTGCCAGTAGTAAGGAGGGACAGGTCAATGAGCAGTTCTTC.

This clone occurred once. DNA of the CDR3: TGCGCCAGCAGCTTGAAAGGGGGTAATGGCTACACCTTC. Translation: CASSLKGGNGYTF. The chain couples TRBV5-1 to TRBJ1-2; a weak D match, TRBD1 (6 bases). Trimming pared 1 base from V and 6 bases from J, leaving 10 bases between. The CDR3 is 13 amino acids. Germline assignment: CDR1 SGHRS and CDR2 YFSETQ.

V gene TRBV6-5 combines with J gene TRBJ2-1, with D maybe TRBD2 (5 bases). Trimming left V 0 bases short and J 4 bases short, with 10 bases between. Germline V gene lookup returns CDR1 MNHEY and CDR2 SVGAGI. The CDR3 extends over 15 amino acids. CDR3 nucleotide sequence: TGTGCCAGCAGTTACTCTCTAGCTCGGTACAATGAGCAGTTCTTC. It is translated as CASSYSLARYNEQFF.

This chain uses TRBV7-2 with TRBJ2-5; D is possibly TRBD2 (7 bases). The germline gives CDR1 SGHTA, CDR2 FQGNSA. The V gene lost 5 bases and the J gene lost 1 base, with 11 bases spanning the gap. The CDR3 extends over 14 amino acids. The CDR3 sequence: CASSGRGGQETQYF. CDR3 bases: TGTGCCAGCAGCGGGAGGGGGGGCCAAGAGACCCAGTACTTC.

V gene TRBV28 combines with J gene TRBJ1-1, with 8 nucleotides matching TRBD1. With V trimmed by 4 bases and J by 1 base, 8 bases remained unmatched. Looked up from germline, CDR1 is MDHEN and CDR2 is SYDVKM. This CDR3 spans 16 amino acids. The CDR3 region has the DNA TGTGCCAGCAGTTCGCCCAGGACAGGGAGGAACACTGAAGCTTTCTTT. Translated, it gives CASSSPRTGRNTEAFF.

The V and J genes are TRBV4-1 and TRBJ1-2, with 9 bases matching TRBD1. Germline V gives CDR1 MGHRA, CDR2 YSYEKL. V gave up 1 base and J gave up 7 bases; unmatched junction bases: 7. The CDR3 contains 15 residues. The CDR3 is CASSQGGQGGFGYTF. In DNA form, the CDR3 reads TGCGCCAGCAGCCAAGGGGGACAGGGAGGGTTTGGCTACACCTTC.

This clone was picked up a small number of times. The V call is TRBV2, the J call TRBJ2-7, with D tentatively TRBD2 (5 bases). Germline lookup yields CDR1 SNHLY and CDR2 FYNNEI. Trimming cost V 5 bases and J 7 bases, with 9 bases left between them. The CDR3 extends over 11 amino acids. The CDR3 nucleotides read TGTGCCAGCAGTTCCCTAGCAGAGCAGTACTTC. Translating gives CASSSLAEQYF.

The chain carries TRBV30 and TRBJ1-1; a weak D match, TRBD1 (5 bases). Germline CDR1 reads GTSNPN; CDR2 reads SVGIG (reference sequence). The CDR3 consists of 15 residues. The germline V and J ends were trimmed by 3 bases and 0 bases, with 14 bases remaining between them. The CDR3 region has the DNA TGTGCCTGGAGGTCTGTAGGGGCCCTGAACACTGAAGCTTTCTTT. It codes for CAWRSVGALNTEAFF.

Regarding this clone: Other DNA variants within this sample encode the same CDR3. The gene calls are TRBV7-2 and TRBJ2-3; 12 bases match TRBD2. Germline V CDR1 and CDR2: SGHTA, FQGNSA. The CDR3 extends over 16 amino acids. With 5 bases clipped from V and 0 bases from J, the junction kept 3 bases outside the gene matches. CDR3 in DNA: TGTGCCAGCAGCCCACTAGCGGGGGGAAGCACAGATACGCAGTATTTT. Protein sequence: CASSPLAGGSTDTQYF. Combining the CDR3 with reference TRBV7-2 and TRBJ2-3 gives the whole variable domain GAGVSQSPSNKVTEKGKDVELRCDPISGHTALYWYRQSLGQGLEFLIYFQGNSAPDKSGLPSDRFSAERTGGSVSTLTIQRTQQEDSAVYLCASSPLAGGSTDTQYFGPGTRLTVL.

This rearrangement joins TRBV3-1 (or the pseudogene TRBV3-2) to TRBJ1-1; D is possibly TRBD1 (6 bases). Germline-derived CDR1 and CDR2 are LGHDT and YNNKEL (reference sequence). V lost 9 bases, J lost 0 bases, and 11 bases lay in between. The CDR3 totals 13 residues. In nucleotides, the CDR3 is TGTGCCAGTTCAACAGGGATGAACACTGAAGCTTTCTTT. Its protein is CASSTGMNTEAFF.

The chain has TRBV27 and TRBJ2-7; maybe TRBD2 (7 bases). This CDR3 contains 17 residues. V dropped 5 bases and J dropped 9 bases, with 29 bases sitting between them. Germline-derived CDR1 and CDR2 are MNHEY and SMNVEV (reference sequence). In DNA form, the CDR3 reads TGTGCCAGCAGTATGGGGGGGCCGGGACCCCCTCTACGAGGGCAGTACTTC. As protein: CASSMGGPGPPLRGQYF.

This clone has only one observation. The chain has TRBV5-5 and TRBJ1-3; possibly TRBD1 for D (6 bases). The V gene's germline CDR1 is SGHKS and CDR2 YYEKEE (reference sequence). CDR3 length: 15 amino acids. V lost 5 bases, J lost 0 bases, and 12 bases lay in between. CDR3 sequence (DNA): TGTGCCAGCAGACCCACAGGGCCCTCTGGAAACACCATATATTTT. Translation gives CASRPTGPSGNTIYF. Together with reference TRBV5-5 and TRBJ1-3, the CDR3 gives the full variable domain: DAGVTQSPTHLIKTRGQQVTLRCSPISGHKSVSWYQQVLGQGPQFIFQYYEKEERGRGNFPDRFSARQFPNYSSELNVNALLLGDSALYLCASRPTGPSGNTIYFGEGSWLTVV.

The CDR3 sequence: CAWTYAGTGWGEQYF. The CDR3 DNA sequence: TGTGCCTGGACCTACGCCGGGACAGGGTGGGGCGAGCAGTACTTC. V usage is TRBV30 and J usage is TRBJ2-7, with 9 positions matching TRBD1. CDR1 and CDR2 from the germline V gene are GTSNPN and SVGIG (reference sequence). This CDR3 is built from 15 residues. The trim removed 4 bases at V and 6 bases at J, leaving 13 bases unmatched.

The CDR3 DNA is TGTGCCAGCTCACCACGGGCAGGGGGCGTCTATGGCTACACCTTC. Translation: CASSPRAGGVYGYTF. The V and J genes are TRBV18 and TRBJ1-2, with 8 bases fitting TRBD1. CDR1 is KGHSH, CDR2 LQKENI, per germline. This CDR3 comprises 15 residues. J was trimmed by 4 bases and V by 1 base; bases with no gene match: 5.

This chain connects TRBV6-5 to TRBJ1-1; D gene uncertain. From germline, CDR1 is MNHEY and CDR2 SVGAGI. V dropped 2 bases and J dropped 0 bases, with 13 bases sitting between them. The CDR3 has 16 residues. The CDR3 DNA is TGTGCCAGCAGTTACGACCCGGGAAGTCTGAACACTGAAGCTTTCTTT. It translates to CASSYDPGSLNTEAFF.